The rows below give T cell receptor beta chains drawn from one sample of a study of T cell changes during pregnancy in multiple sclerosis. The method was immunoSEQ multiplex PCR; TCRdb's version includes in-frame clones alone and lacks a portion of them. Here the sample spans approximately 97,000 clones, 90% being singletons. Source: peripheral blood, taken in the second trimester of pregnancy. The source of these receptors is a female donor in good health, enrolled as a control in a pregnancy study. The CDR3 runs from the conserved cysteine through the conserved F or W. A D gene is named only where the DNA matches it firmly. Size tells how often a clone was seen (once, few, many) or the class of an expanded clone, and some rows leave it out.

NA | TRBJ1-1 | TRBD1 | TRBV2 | CASSDPRTGYTEAFF | TGTGCCAGCAGTGATCCGAGGACAGGGTACACTGAAGCTTTCTTT
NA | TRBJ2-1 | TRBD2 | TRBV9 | CASSVTSGGSSYNEQFF | TGTGCCAGCAGTGTGACTAGCGGGGGAAGCTCCTACAATGAGCAGTTCTTC
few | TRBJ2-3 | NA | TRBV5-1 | CASSLSQGAGADTQYF | TGCGCCAGCAGCTTGAGCCAGGGGGCGGGGGCAGATACGCAGTATTTT
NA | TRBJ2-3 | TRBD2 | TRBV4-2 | CASGTAGVTDTQYF | TGTGCCAGCGGCACGGCGGGGGTGACAGATACGCAGTATTTT
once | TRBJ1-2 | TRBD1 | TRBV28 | CASSKQGVVGYTF | TGTGCCAGCAGTAAGCAGGGGGTAGTCGGCTACACCTTC
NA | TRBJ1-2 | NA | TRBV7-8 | CASSLQGSVYGYTF | TGTGCCAGCAGCTTACAGGGTTCTGTCTATGGCTACACCTTC
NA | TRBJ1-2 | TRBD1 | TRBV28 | CASTTNRGVFTGYTF | TGTGCCAGCACCACAAACAGGGGGGTTTTTACCGGCTACACCTTC
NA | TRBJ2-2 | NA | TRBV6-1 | CASRWASNTGELFF | TGTGCCAGCAGGTGGGCATCGAACACCGGGGAGCTGTTTTTT
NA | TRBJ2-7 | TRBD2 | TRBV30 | CAWSPLAGGNPGYEQYF | TGTGCCTGGAGTCCCCTAGCGGGAGGGAATCCGGGCTACGAGCAGTACTTC
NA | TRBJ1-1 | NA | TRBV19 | CASSIVEDEAFF | TGTGCCAGTAGTATAGTCGAGGATGAAGCTTTCTTT
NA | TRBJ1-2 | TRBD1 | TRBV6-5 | CASSYSTGDYGYTF | TGTGCCAGCAGTTACTCAACAGGGGATTATGGCTACACCTTC
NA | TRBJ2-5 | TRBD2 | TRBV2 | CASTLAGTTWETQYF | TGTGCCAGCACGCTAGCGGGGACCACCTGGGAGACCCAGTACTTC
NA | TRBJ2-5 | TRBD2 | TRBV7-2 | CASSPGLAGNQETQYF | TGTGCCAGCAGCCCGGGACTAGCGGGGAACCAAGAGACCCAGTACTTC
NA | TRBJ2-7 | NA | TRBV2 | CASISEGRGYEQYF | TGTGCCAGCATATCGGAGGGGAGAGGGTACGAGCAGTACTTC
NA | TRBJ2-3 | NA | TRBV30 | CAWSSWTSTDTQYF | TGTGCCTGGAGTTCTTGGACTAGCACAGATACGCAGTATTTT
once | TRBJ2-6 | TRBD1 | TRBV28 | CASSQSGGRDRRSSGANVLTF | TGTGCCAGCAGCCAATCTGGGGGCCGGGACAGGAGAAGCTCTGGGGCCAACGTCCTGACTTTC
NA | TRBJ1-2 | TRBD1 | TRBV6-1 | CASKSFPGQDYGYTF | TGTGCCAGCAAGTCATTTCCGGGACAGGACTATGGCTACACCTTC
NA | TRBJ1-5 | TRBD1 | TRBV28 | CASSFVGQGGNQPQHF | TGTGCCAGCAGTTTTGTGGGACAGGGAGGCAATCAGCCCCAGCATTTT
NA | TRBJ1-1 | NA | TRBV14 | CASSPQGRGSNTEAFF | TGTGCCAGCAGCCCACAAGGCAGGGGATCGAACACTGAAGCTTTCTTT
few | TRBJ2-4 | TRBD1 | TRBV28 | CASSLPKTGSDIQYF | TGTGCCAGCAGTTTACCGAAGACAGGGAGCGACATTCAGTACTTC
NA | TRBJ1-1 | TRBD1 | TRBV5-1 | CASSLMDRGLDYTEAFF | TGCGCCAGCAGCTTGATGGACAGGGGCCTGGATTACACTGAAGCTTTCTTT
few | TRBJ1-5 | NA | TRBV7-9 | CASSSSRGWNQPQHF | TGTGCCAGCAGCTCCTCCCGGGGTTGGAATCAGCCCCAGCATTTT
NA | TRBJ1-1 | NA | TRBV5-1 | CASSLFQGSMNTEAFF | TGCGCCAGCAGCTTGTTCCAGGGATCTATGAACACTGAAGCTTTCTTT
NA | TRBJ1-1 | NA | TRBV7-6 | CASSEGVLNTEAFF | TGTGCCAGCAGCGAAGGGGTCCTAAACACTGAAGCTTTCTTT
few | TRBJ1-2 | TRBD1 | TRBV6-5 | CASRPLRQGNYGYTF | TGTGCCAGCAGACCCCTCAGACAGGGGAACTATGGCTACACCTTC
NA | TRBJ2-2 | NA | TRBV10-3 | CAISEDPTARIGELFF | TGTGCCATCAGTGAGGATCCCACAGCAAGGATAGGGGAGCTGTTTTTT
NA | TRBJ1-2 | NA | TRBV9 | CASSVSPTVTYGYTF | TGTGCCAGCAGCGTAAGCCCTACGGTTACCTATGGCTACACCTTC
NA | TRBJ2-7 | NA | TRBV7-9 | CASSLGGSGEQYF | TGTGCCAGCAGCTTAGGAGGGTCTGGGGAGCAGTACTTC
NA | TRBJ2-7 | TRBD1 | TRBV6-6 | CASSRRRGQGNEQYF | TGTGCCAGCAGTCGTCGGAGGGGACAGGGGAACGAGCAGTACTTC
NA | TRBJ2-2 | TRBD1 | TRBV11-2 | CASSPRDRNTGELFF | TGTGCCAGCAGCCCCCGGGACAGGAACACCGGGGAGCTGTTTTTT
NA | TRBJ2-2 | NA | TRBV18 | CASSPGTGELFF | TGTGCCAGCTCTCCCGGGACCGGGGAGCTGTTTTTT
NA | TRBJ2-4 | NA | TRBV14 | CASSQKILDSIGSIQYF | TGTGCCAGCAGCCAAAAGATATTGGACTCGATTGGGAGCATTCAGTACTTC
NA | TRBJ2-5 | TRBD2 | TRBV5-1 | CASSPGLAVPMDETQYF | TGCGCCAGCAGCCCGGGACTAGCGGTACCCATGGATGAGACCCAGTACTTC
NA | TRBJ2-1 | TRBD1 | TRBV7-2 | CASSLRDRGFQEQFF | TGTGCCAGCAGCTTAAGGGACAGGGGATTTCAGGAGCAGTTCTTC
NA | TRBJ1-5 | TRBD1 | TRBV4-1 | CASSQVEGTGGNQPQHF | TGCGCCAGCAGCCAGGTCGAAGGGACAGGGGGCAATCAGCCCCAGCATTTT
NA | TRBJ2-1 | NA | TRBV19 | CASRRGGNIYNEQFF | TGTGCCAGTCGTAGAGGGGGTAATATCTACAATGAGCAGTTCTTC
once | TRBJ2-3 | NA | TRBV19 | CASSIPRQGGGDTQYF | TGTGCCAGTAGTATTCCCCGACAGGGCGGAGGGGATACGCAGTATTTT
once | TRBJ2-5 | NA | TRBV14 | CASSQDTFVAQYF | TGTGCCAGCAGCCAAGATACTTTCGTGGCCCAGTACTTC
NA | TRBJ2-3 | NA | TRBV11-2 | CASSPGRRLTDTQYF | TGTGCCAGCAGCCCAGGGAGGCGGCTGACAGATACGCAGTATTTT
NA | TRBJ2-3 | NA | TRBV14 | CASSQVRGDTQYF | TGTGCCAGCAGCCAAGTTAGGGGAGATACGCAGTATTTT
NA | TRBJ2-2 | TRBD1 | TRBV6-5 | CASSPRQGRAGELFF | TGTGCCAGCAGTCCGCGACAGGGTCGGGCCGGGGAGCTGTTTTTT
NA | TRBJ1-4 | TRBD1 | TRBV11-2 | CASSPEGASRGEKLFF | TGTGCCAGCAGCCCCGAGGGGGCGTCGCGAGGTGAAAAACTGTTTTTT
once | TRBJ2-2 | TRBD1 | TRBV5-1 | CASSPLPGQRHTGELFF | TGCGCCAGCAGCCCCCTTCCGGGACAGAGACACACCGGGGAGCTGTTTTTT
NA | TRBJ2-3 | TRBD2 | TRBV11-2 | CASSLAGGPSDTQYF | TGTGCCAGCAGCTTAGCGGGAGGGCCCTCAGATACGCAGTATTTT
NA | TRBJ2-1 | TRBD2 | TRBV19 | CASSIGLAAYNEQFF | TGTGCCAGTAGTATCGGACTAGCGGCCTACAATGAGCAGTTCTTC
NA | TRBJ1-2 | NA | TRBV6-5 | CASSYSSNYGYTF | TGTGCCAGCAGTTACTCGAGTAACTATGGCTACACCTTC
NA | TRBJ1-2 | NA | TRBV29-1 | CSVVRAGVVTF | TGCAGCGTTGTTAGGGCAGGGGTAGTCACCTTC
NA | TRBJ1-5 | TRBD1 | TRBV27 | CASSSGTGRWGGNQPQHF | TGTGCCAGCAGTTCCGGGACAGGCAGGTGGGGGGGCAATCAGCCCCAGCATTTT
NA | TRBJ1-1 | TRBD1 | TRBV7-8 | CASSLSSGGTEAFF | TGTGCCAGCAGCCTCTCCTCAGGGGGGACTGAAGCTTTCTTT
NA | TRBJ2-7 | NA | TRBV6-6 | CASSYRRDYEQYF | TGTGCCAGCAGTTACCGACGGGACTACGAGCAGTACTTC